These T cell receptor beta chains were read from a single sample in a study of CD8+ T cells in alopecia areata. Clones were read by immunoSEQ multiplex PCR, and TCRdb kept only the in-frame ones, dropping some. The sample carries 90,000 to 120,000 clones, less than 90% recorded once. Sequenced here: CD8+ T cells sorted from blood, sampled at week 24, from a patient treated with tofacitinib. The source is a human donor with alopecia areata. Both conserved end residues are part of each CDR3. The order of the fields is D gene, clone size, V gene, J gene, CDR3 DNA, CDR3 protein. The D gene is left open where the match is weak. The size field is filled for only some rows; it gives once, few, many or a size class.

d_call: -
clone_size: once
v_call: TRBV19
j_call: TRBJ2-1
cdr3_nt: TGTGCCAGTAGTACTGGGAATGAGCAGTTCTTC
cdr3_aa: CASSTGNEQFF

d_call: -
clone_size: once
v_call: TRBV2
j_call: TRBJ2-5
cdr3_nt: TGTGCCAGCAGTGAGGGGCAGATATTGGAGACCCAGTACTTC
cdr3_aa: CASSEGQILETQYF

d_call: -
clone_size: few
v_call: TRBV25-1
j_call: TRBJ2-5
cdr3_nt: TGTGCCAGCAGTGAATTTGGAGCAGGAGAGACCCAGTACTTC
cdr3_aa: CASSEFGAGETQYF

d_call: TRBD2
clone_size: -
v_call: TRBV13
j_call: TRBJ2-7
cdr3_nt: TGTGCCAGCAGCTTAGGCCGGCGGGGGACTTCCTACGAGCAGTACTTC
cdr3_aa: CASSLGRRGTSYEQYF

d_call: -
clone_size: -
v_call: TRBV19
j_call: TRBJ1-5
cdr3_nt: TGTGCCAGTAGCTTGAGGGGCGGCGATAATAGCAATCAGCCCCAGCATTTT
cdr3_aa: CASSLRGGDNSNQPQHF

d_call: TRBD1
clone_size: medium-sized
v_call: TRBV10-3
j_call: TRBJ1-1
cdr3_nt: TGTGCCATCAGTGGAGGGACAGGCACTGAAGCTTTCTTT
cdr3_aa: CAISGGTGTEAFF

d_call: -
clone_size: -
v_call: TRBV19
j_call: TRBJ1-1
cdr3_nt: TGTGCCAGTATCCCCTGGGGCTCCGCTGAAGCTTTCTTT
cdr3_aa: CASIPWGSAEAFF

d_call: -
clone_size: -
v_call: TRBV29-1
j_call: TRBJ1-3
cdr3_nt: TGCAGCGTTGTAGGGGGAGATTCTGGAAACACCATATATTTT
cdr3_aa: CSVVGGDSGNTIYF

d_call: -
clone_size: -
v_call: TRBV30
j_call: TRBJ2-7
cdr3_nt: TGTGCCTGGAGTCGTGATTCCCAGGCCTACGAGCAGTACTTC
cdr3_aa: CAWSRDSQAYEQYF

d_call: -
clone_size: once
v_call: TRBV30
j_call: TRBJ1-5
cdr3_nt: TGTGCCTGGAGTCTTTATAGCAATCAGCCCCAGCATTTT
cdr3_aa: CAWSLYSNQPQHF

d_call: TRBD1
clone_size: -
v_call: TRBV15
j_call: TRBJ1-5
cdr3_nt: TGTGCCACCAGCAGGAGGGGGCGGATGGAAAATCAGCCCCAGCATTTT
cdr3_aa: CATSRRGRMENQPQHF

d_call: TRBD1
clone_size: -
v_call: TRBV4-3
j_call: TRBJ2-7
cdr3_nt: TGCGCCAGCAGCCCTTCCCGACAGGGGACGTACGAGCAGTACTTC
cdr3_aa: CASSPSRQGTYEQYF

d_call: TRBD1
clone_size: once
v_call: TRBV5-7
j_call: TRBJ2-3
cdr3_nt: TGTGCCAGCAGCGGGGACAGGATATTAGATACGCAGTATTTT
cdr3_aa: CASSGDRILDTQYF

d_call: -
clone_size: -
v_call: TRBV14
j_call: TRBJ2-5
cdr3_nt: TGTGCCAGCAGCCTGACTAGCCAAGAGACCCAGTACTTC
cdr3_aa: CASSLTSQETQYF

d_call: TRBD1
clone_size: -
v_call: TRBV7-9
j_call: TRBJ1-1
cdr3_nt: TGTGCCAGCAGCTTAGGCAGGGGGTACACTGAAGCTTTCTTT
cdr3_aa: CASSLGRGYTEAFF

d_call: -
clone_size: -
v_call: TRBV9
j_call: TRBJ2-2
cdr3_nt: TGTGCCAGCAGCGTAGATTTCCCCGGGGAGCTGTTTTTT
cdr3_aa: CASSVDFPGELFF

d_call: TRBD2
clone_size: -
v_call: TRBV12-5
j_call: TRBJ2-4
cdr3_nt: TGTGCCCAGCGGGGGGCTCACATTCAGTACTTC
cdr3_aa: CAQRGAHIQYF

d_call: TRBD1
clone_size: few
v_call: TRBV9
j_call: TRBJ2-7
cdr3_nt: TGTGCCAGCAGCATCCACGGACAGGGATCCGAGCAGTACTTC
cdr3_aa: CASSIHGQGSEQYF

d_call: -
clone_size: -
v_call: TRBV5-4
j_call: TRBJ2-6
cdr3_nt: TGTGCCAGCAGCAAAGGGGACTCTGGGGCCAACGTCCTGACTTTC
cdr3_aa: CASSKGDSGANVLTF

d_call: TRBD1
clone_size: few
v_call: TRBV7-9
j_call: TRBJ2-5
cdr3_nt: TGTGCCAGCAGCCTTACCCGGGACAGAGAAGAGACCCAGTACTTC
cdr3_aa: CASSLTRDREETQYF

d_call: -
clone_size: -
v_call: TRBV5-1
j_call: TRBJ2-3
cdr3_nt: TGCGCCAGCAGCCTCGACAGTTACAAGACAGATACGCAGTATTTT
cdr3_aa: CASSLDSYKTDTQYF

d_call: TRBD2
clone_size: -
v_call: TRBV10-2
j_call: TRBJ2-1
cdr3_nt: TGCGCCAGCAGTGAGTCTCCCGGGGGGGCCCGAGATGAGCAGTTCTTC
cdr3_aa: CASSESPGGARDEQFF

d_call: -
clone_size: -
v_call: TRBV29-1
j_call: TRBJ1-2
cdr3_nt: TGCAGCGTTGCCGTGGCAGGGGCTAACTATGGCTACACCTTC
cdr3_aa: CSVAVAGANYGYTF

d_call: TRBD1
clone_size: once
v_call: TRBV4-1
j_call: TRBJ2-1
cdr3_nt: TGCGCCAGCAGCCAAGAAGGGTCAGGGGGCGATGAGCAGTTCTTC
cdr3_aa: CASSQEGSGGDEQFF

d_call: -
clone_size: -
v_call: TRBV7-9
j_call: TRBJ2-7
cdr3_nt: TGTGCCGGGGGGTCATCCTACGAGCAGTACTTC
cdr3_aa: CAGGSSYEQYF

d_call: -
clone_size: -
v_call: TRBV7-2
j_call: TRBJ2-3
cdr3_nt: TGTGCCAGCACCCTATTCATCGCAGATACGCAGTATTTT
cdr3_aa: CASTLFIADTQYF

d_call: -
clone_size: -
v_call: TRBV7-9
j_call: TRBJ2-7
cdr3_nt: TGTGCCAGCAGCCCGAGCGGGACAGACTACGAGCAGTACTTC
cdr3_aa: CASSPSGTDYEQYF

d_call: -
clone_size: -
v_call: TRBV30
j_call: TRBJ2-1
cdr3_nt: TGTGCCTGGACTCTCGGGCCGAGCTCCTACAATGAGCAGTTCTTC
cdr3_aa: CAWTLGPSSYNEQFF

d_call: -
clone_size: -
v_call: TRBV5-5
j_call: TRBJ2-7
cdr3_nt: TGTGCCAGCAGCTTGCGAGTGGGTTACTACGAGCAGTACTTC
cdr3_aa: CASSLRVGYYEQYF

d_call: -
clone_size: -
v_call: TRBV30
j_call: TRBJ2-7
cdr3_nt: TGTGCCTGGAGTTCAAGCTTCGCTAGCTCCTACGAGCAGTACTTC
cdr3_aa: CAWSSSFASSYEQYF

d_call: -
clone_size: -
v_call: TRBV6-1
j_call: TRBJ1-1
cdr3_nt: TGTGCCAGCAGTGAAGTGGCTGGCACTGAAGCTTTCTTT
cdr3_aa: CASSEVAGTEAFF

d_call: -
clone_size: -
v_call: TRBV5-6
j_call: TRBJ1-1
cdr3_nt: TGTGCCAGCAGCCTACAGCACACTGAAGCTTTCTTT
cdr3_aa: CASSLQHTEAFF

d_call: -
clone_size: -
v_call: TRBV30
j_call: TRBJ2-5
cdr3_nt: TGTGCCGTCGGACACGTTCGTGTCGAGGACTTC
cdr3_aa: CAVGHVRVEDF

d_call: -
clone_size: -
v_call: TRBV7-2
j_call: TRBJ2-6
cdr3_nt: TGTGCCAGCAGCTTAAGAATTGGGACGGAGAGCTCTGGGGCCAACGTCCTGACTTTC
cdr3_aa: CASSLRIGTESSGANVLTF

d_call: -
clone_size: -
v_call: TRBV7-2
j_call: TRBJ2-5
cdr3_nt: TGTGCCAGCAGCTCCTGGACAGACCCCCAAGAGACCCAGTACTTC
cdr3_aa: CASSSWTDPQETQYF

d_call: TRBD2
clone_size: -
v_call: TRBV15
j_call: TRBJ2-1
cdr3_nt: TGTGCCACCAGCAGAGATAAGAGCGGGGGGGCCTACTGGTTGCAGTTCTTC
cdr3_aa: CATSRDKSGGAYWLQFF

d_call: -
clone_size: once
v_call: TRBV4-1
j_call: TRBJ2-7
cdr3_nt: TGCGCCAGCAGCCAAGAGGCCTTCTACGAGCAGTACTTC
cdr3_aa: CASSQEAFYEQYF

d_call: TRBD2
clone_size: -
v_call: TRBV10-3
j_call: TRBJ2-1
cdr3_nt: TGTGCCATCAGAGCGGGGGACTACAATGAGCAGTTCTTC
cdr3_aa: CAIRAGDYNEQFF

d_call: -
clone_size: -
v_call: TRBV11-2
j_call: TRBJ2-3
cdr3_nt: TGTGCCAGCAGCTTAGAAGGCACGGGGCGCAGACTAGACCGCCCAGATACGCAGTATTTT
cdr3_aa: CASSLEGTGRRLDRPDTQYF

d_call: TRBD1
clone_size: -
v_call: TRBV5-1
j_call: TRBJ2-5
cdr3_nt: TGCGCCAGCAGCGGGGGACAGGGGCCGGAGACCCAGTACTTC
cdr3_aa: CASSGGQGPETQYF

d_call: TRBD1
clone_size: -
v_call: TRBV19
j_call: TRBJ1-2
cdr3_nt: TGTGCCAGTAGTCCTCGGACAGGGAACTATGGCTACACCTTC
cdr3_aa: CASSPRTGNYGYTF

d_call: -
clone_size: -
v_call: TRBV11-2
j_call: TRBJ2-1
cdr3_nt: TGTGCCAGCAGCTTAGGGAGGGCGGAGTTCTTC
cdr3_aa: CASSLGRAEFF

d_call: TRBD1
clone_size: -
v_call: TRBV7-9
j_call: TRBJ2-7
cdr3_nt: TGTGCCAGCAGCTTAGCCGGGACAGGGGTCTACGAGCAGTACTTC
cdr3_aa: CASSLAGTGVYEQYF

d_call: TRBD2
clone_size: -
v_call: TRBV18
j_call: TRBJ2-1
cdr3_nt: TGTGCCAGCTCACCGGGAACTAGCGGGGGAAGCTATGAGCAGTTCTTC
cdr3_aa: CASSPGTSGGSYEQFF

d_call: -
clone_size: -
v_call: TRBV13
j_call: TRBJ2-3
cdr3_nt: TGTGCCAGCAGCTTCAAAGGGCTCTGGGATACGCAGTATTTT
cdr3_aa: CASSFKGLWDTQYF

d_call: TRBD2
clone_size: few
v_call: TRBV4-3
j_call: TRBJ2-3
cdr3_nt: TGCGCCAGCAGCCAAGATAAGAGCGGGGGGGTCGGCACAGATACGCAGTATTTT
cdr3_aa: CASSQDKSGGVGTDTQYF

d_call: TRBD2
clone_size: -
v_call: TRBV4-2
j_call: TRBJ2-1
cdr3_nt: TGTGCCAGCAGCCACCGCGGGGGGGACAATGAGCAGTTCTTC
cdr3_aa: CASSHRGGDNEQFF

d_call: -
clone_size: few
v_call: TRBV19
j_call: TRBJ2-2
cdr3_nt: TGTGCCACCTTCAGGGTAACCGGGGAGCTGTTTTTT
cdr3_aa: CATFRVTGELFF

d_call: TRBD2
clone_size: -
v_call: TRBV7-2
j_call: TRBJ2-5
cdr3_nt: TGTGCCAGCAGCCCTGAACTAGCGGGGGGGTTAGAGACCCAGTACTTC
cdr3_aa: CASSPELAGGLETQYF

d_call: -
clone_size: -
v_call: TRBV29-1
j_call: TRBJ2-3
cdr3_nt: TGCAGCGTTGAGGTTCCACTAAGAGGTACGCAGTATTTT
cdr3_aa: CSVEVPLRGTQYF

d_call: TRBD1
clone_size: -
v_call: TRBV27
j_call: TRBJ2-7
cdr3_nt: TGTGCCAGCAGTTCGCTGGGACAGCAAGCTTACGAGCAGTACTTC
cdr3_aa: CASSSLGQQAYEQYF

d_call: TRBD1
clone_size: -
v_call: TRBV4-1
j_call: TRBJ2-2
cdr3_nt: TGCGCCAGCAGCCAAACCGGGACAGGGTACACCGGGGAGCTGTTTTTT
cdr3_aa: CASSQTGTGYTGELFF

d_call: -
clone_size: -
v_call: TRBV19
j_call: TRBJ1-5
cdr3_nt: TGTGCCAGTAGGTTCCAGAATAGCAATCAGCCCCAGCATTTT
cdr3_aa: CASRFQNSNQPQHF

d_call: TRBD1
clone_size: -
v_call: TRBV5-1
j_call: TRBJ2-3
cdr3_nt: TGCGCCAGCAGCCCCGGACAGGGATGGAGCACAGATACGCAGTATTTT
cdr3_aa: CASSPGQGWSTDTQYF

d_call: TRBD1
clone_size: -
v_call: TRBV4-1
j_call: TRBJ2-7
cdr3_nt: TGCGCCAGCAGCCACGGGACAGGGGGAAACGAGCAGTACTTC
cdr3_aa: CASSHGTGGNEQYF

d_call: TRBD2
clone_size: -
v_call: TRBV7-9
j_call: TRBJ2-7
cdr3_nt: TGTGCCAGCAGCTATACTAGCGGGGGAAACCCCTCCTACGAGCAGTACTTC
cdr3_aa: CASSYTSGGNPSYEQYF

d_call: -
clone_size: -
v_call: TRBV6-1
j_call: TRBJ2-7
cdr3_nt: TGTGCCAGCAGTGTTGGAGCCTACTACGAGCAGTACTTC
cdr3_aa: CASSVGAYYEQYF

d_call: TRBD1
clone_size: -
v_call: TRBV5-1
j_call: TRBJ1-1
cdr3_nt: TGCGCCAGCAGCGGGACAGAGAACACTGAAGCTTTCTTT
cdr3_aa: CASSGTENTEAFF

d_call: -
clone_size: -
v_call: TRBV2
j_call: TRBJ2-7
cdr3_nt: TGTGCCAGCAGGAGGGGCTACGAGCAGTACTTC
cdr3_aa: CASRRGYEQYF